Presented here are 12 T cell receptor beta chains from one specimen sequenced in a study of blood T cell repertoires in COVID-19 (dated by TCRdb to about 2020). Receptors were amplified or captured by the immunoSEQ multiplex PCR assay. What TCRdb holds here is the immuneACCESS table cut down to in-frame rearrangements. Part of the clones is not present; checked against another copy, under half of the missing clones reflect an unresolved V gene, and the others are unexplained. The sample data list fewer than 300,000 clones, and roughly 84% of these were observed just once. 7.5% to 9% of the sample rests with the top ten. The sequencing sample was made of peripheral blood. Receptors originate from a human donor in a cohort sampled during active COVID-19.

This clone was recorded only once. The same CDR3 also results from other DNA sequences found in this sample. The rearrangement uses TRBV6-5 and TRBJ1-4; tentative D call: TRBD1 (6 bases). The V end lost 5 bases, the J end lost 3 bases, and 13 bases lay between the germline ends. The germline V gene has CDR1 MNHEY and CDR2 SVGAGI. This CDR3 is built from 15 residues. The CDR3 nucleotides are TGTGCCAGCAGTACCGACAGGAGCCCTAATGAAAAACTGTTTTTT. It yields the protein CASSTDRSPNEKLFF.

V is TRBV5-4 and J is TRBJ1-2, with D perhaps TRBD1 (5 bases). V dropped 1 base and J dropped 4 bases, with 11 bases sitting between them. Per the germline V gene, CDR1 is SGHNT and CDR2 is YYREEE (reference sequence). This CDR3 comprises 14 residues. CDR3 loop: CASSLYDSFYGYTF. The CDR3 DNA follows: TGTGCCAGCAGCTTGTACGACAGTTTCTATGGCTACACCTTC.

The chain combines TRBV28 with TRBJ2-5, with a possible D match to TRBD1 (5 bases). Between the trimmed V and J ends, which lost 7 bases and 3 bases, there was a span of 21 bases. The CDR3 contains 16 residues. Germline V gene lookup returns CDR1 MDHEN and CDR2 SYDVKM. The CDR3 DNA reads as TGTGCCAGCACCCCAACCCCCAGGGCGGTAGAAGAGACCCAGTACTTC. Its protein product is CASTPTPRAVEETQYF.

The chain links TRBV6-5 to TRBJ2-2; a possible D gene is TRBD2 (5 bases). Trimming removed 7 bases from V and 5 bases from J, with 17 bases in between. Germline-derived CDR1 and CDR2 are MNHEY and SVGAGI. The CDR3 runs to 15 residues. The CDR3 DNA reads TGTGCCAGCAATGTGGTCAGCGGATGGACCGGGGAGCTGTTTTTT. This translates into CASNVVSGWTGELFF.

The chain combines TRBV7-6 with TRBJ1-2, with 11 bases that match TRBD1. Trimming removed 4 bases from V and 6 bases from J; junction bases left unmatched: 1. The CDR3 extends over 13 amino acids. Germline loops: CDR1 SGHVS, CDR2 FNYEAQ. The CDR3 DNA is TGTGCCAGCAGCTCGGACAGGGGGCATGGCTACACCTTC. It specifies CASSSDRGHGYTF.

The J gene is TRBJ1-5, the V gene TRBV3-1 (or the pseudogene TRBV3-2); D uncertain. This CDR3 is built from 15 residues. V gave up 6 bases and J gave up 2 bases, with 14 bases separating them. In germline, CDR1 is LGHDT, CDR2 YNNKEL (reference sequence). CDR3 in DNA: TGTGCCAGCAGGGAGTTTTCGGCGGGCAATCAGCCCCAGCATTTT. The encoded protein is CASREFSAGNQPQHF.

The V call is TRBV27, the J call TRBJ1-5; 8 nucleotides match TRBD1. V was pared by 6 bases and J by 11 bases, with 9 bases of the junction left unmatched. The CDR3 is 13 residues long. The germline V gene encodes CDR1 MNHEY and CDR2 SMNVEV (reference sequence). CDR3 region: CASSGQGIMAQHF. DNA of the CDR3: TGTGCCAGCAGCGGACAGGGTATTATGGCCCAGCATTTT.

This clone was counted a few times. This sequence joins TRBV7-2 and TRBJ1-1; no firm D call. The germline V gene has CDR1 SGHTA and CDR2 FQGNSA. This CDR3 comprises 13 residues. The germline V and J ends were trimmed by 2 bases and 7 bases, with 11 bases remaining between them. The DNA of the CDR3 is TGTGCCAGCAGCTTAAACCCCCGGGGTGAAGCTTTCTTT. Translation gives CASSLNPRGEAFF.

This sequence joins TRBV5-4 and TRBJ1-1; 11 nucleotides align to TRBD1. Germline values: CDR1 SGHNT, CDR2 YYREEE (reference sequence). J gave up 0 bases and V 5 bases, and 0 bases lay outside the gene matches. This CDR3 is 14 amino acids long. The CDR3 DNA is TGTGCCAGCAGGGACAGGGGGCTGAACACTGAAGCTTTCTTT. It encodes CASRDRGLNTEAFF.

The genes are TRBV4-3 and TRBJ2-3; weak D call: TRBD2 (5 bases). The CDR3 is made up of 15 amino acids. Trimming took off 5 bases at V and 1 base at J, with 13 bases between the two ends. Per the germline V gene, CDR1 is LGHNA and CDR2 is YSLEER. The CDR3 protein is CASSRLHGGTDTQYF. The CDR3 bases are TGCGCCAGCAGCAGACTCCACGGGGGCACAGATACGCAGTATTTT.

The genes are TRBV11-2 and TRBJ2-3; the match to TRBD2 covers 7 bases. Germline V lookup: CDR1 SGHAT, CDR2 FQNNGV. The CDR3 contains 18 residues. The junction had 12 bases not matched to a gene; V was cut back by 3 bases and J by 0 bases. The CDR3 coding sequence is TGTGCCAGCAGCTTCCGCGGGGGTTCGTACAGGAGCACAGATACGCAGTATTTT. Translating gives CASSFRGGSYRSTDTQYF.

The gene calls are TRBV7-3 and TRBJ2-1, with 8 bases matching TRBD2. The CDR3 is 16 residues long. Per the germline V gene, CDR1 is SGHTA and CDR2 is FQGTGA. Trimming cost V 5 bases and J 0 bases; bases outside gene matches: 6. The CDR3 sequence is CASSKYSGDSYNEQFF. The CDR3 DNA sequence: TGTGCCAGCAGCAAGTATAGCGGGGACTCCTACAATGAGCAGTTCTTC.